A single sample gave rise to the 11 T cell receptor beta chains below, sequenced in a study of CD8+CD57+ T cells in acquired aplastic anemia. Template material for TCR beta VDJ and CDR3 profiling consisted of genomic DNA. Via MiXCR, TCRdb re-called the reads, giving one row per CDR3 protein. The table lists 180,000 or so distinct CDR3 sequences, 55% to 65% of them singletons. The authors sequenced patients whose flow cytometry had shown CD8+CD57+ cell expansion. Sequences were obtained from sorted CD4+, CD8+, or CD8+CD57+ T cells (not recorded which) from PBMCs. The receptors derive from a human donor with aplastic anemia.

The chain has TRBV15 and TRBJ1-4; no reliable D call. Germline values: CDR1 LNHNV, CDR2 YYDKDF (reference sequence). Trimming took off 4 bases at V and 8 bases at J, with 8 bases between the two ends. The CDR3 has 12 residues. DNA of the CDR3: TGTGCCACCAGCATTAATAGGGAAAAACTGTTTTTT. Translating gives CATSINREKLFF.

CDR3 residues: CASSEAIGPGHSNQPQHF. The CDR3 DNA reads TGTGCCAGCAGTGAAGCGATAGGACCAGGTCATAGCAATCAGCCCCAGCATTTT. The J gene is TRBJ1-5, the V gene TRBV2; no clear D. The V end lost 0 bases, the J end lost 0 bases, and 15 bases lay between the germline ends. The CDR3 consists of 18 residues. CDR1 and CDR2 from the germline V gene are SNHLY and FYNNEI.

This CDR3 reads CASSFASGGSYEQYF. The CDR3 DNA reads as TGTGCCAGCAGCTTCGCTAGCGGGGGGTCCTACGAGCAGTACTTC. The chain couples TRBV7-9 to TRBJ2-7, with 11 bases that match TRBD2. CDR3 length: 15 residues. Germline V gene sequence: CDR1 SEHNR, CDR2 FQNEAQ (reference sequence). V dropped 3 bases and J dropped 1; count of bases not matched to a gene: 2.

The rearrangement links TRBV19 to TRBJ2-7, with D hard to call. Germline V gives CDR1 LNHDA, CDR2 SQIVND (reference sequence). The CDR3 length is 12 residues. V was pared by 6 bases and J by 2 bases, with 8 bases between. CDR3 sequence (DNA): TGTGCCAGTAGCAACAGAGCCTACGAGCAGTACTTC. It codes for CASSNRAYEQYF.

The CDR3 sequence: CASSAPGTPYVMYF. The DNA of the CDR3 is TGTGCCAGCAGCGCCCCCGGTACACCTTACGTGATGTACTTC. V is TRBV9 and J is TRBJ2-7; D is unresolved. V was clipped by 3 bases and J by 12 bases, with 22 bases between them. The CDR3 totals 14 residues. CDR1 is SGDLS and CDR2 is YYNGEE in the germline V gene. Full variable domain (remainder filled in from reference TRBV9 and TRBJ2-7): DSGVTQTPKHLITATGQRVTLRCSPRSGDLSVYWYQQSLDQGLQFLIQYYNGEERAKGNILERFSAQQFPDLHSELNLSSLELGDSALYFCASSAPGTPYVMYFGPGTRLTVT.

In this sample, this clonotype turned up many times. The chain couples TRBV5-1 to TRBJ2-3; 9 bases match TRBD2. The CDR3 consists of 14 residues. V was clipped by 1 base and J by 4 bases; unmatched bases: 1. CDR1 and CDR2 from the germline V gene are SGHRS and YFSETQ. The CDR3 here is CASSLSGGPDTQYF. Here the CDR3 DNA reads TGCGCCAGCAGCTTGAGCGGGGGGCCAGATACGCAGTATTTT.

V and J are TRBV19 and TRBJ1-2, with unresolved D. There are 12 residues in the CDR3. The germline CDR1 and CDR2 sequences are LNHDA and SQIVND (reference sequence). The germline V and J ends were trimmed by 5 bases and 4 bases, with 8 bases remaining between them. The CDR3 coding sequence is TGTGCCAGTAGTCCGTCAGGCTATGGCTACACCTTC. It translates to CASSPSGYGYTF.

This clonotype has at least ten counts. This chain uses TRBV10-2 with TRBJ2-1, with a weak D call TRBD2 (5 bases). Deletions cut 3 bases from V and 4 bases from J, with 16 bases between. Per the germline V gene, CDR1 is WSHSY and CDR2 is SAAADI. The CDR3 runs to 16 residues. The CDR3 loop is CASSDDYRTSYNEQFF. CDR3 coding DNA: TGCGCCAGCAGTGACGACTATAGGACTTCTTACAATGAGCAGTTCTTC.

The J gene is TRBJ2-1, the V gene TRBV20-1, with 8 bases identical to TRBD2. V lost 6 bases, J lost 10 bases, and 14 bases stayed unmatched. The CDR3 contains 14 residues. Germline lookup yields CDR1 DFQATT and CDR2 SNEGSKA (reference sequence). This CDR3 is CSANRVGGRKEQFF. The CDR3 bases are TGCAGTGCAAACAGGGTTGGCGGGAGGAAGGAGCAGTTCTTC.

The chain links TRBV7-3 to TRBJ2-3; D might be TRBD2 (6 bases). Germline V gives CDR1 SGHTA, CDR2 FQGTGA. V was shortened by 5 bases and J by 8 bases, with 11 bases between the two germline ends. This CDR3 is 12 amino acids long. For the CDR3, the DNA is TGTGCCAGCAGCGCGGGGACCGGTACGCAGTATTTT. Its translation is CASSAGTGTQYF.

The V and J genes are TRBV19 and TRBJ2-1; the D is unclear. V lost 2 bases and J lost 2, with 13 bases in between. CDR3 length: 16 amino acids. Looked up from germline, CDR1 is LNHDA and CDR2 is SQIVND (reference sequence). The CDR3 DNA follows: TGTGCCAGTAGTATATCTGGGCGCATAACCTACAATGAGCAGTTCTTC. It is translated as CASSISGRITYNEQFF.